A single sample gave rise to the 2 T cell receptor beta chains below, sequenced in a study of OX40 agonist ivuxolimab in advanced cancers. The method was immunoSEQ multiplex PCR; TCRdb's version includes in-frame clones alone and lacks a portion of them. The data show 85,000 to 100,000 clones, about 89% seen once. This specimen consisted of CD4+ or CD8+ T cells sorted from blood, obtained in a trial of the OX40 agonist ivuxolimab. The receptors stem from an adult with an advanced solid tumor such as melanoma, head and neck, liver or kidney cancer.

For the CDR3, the DNA is TGCGCCAGCAGTCCACAGGAGACCCAGTACTTC. Amino acids: CASSPQETQYF. The rearrangement uses TRBV10-2 and TRBJ2-5; D gene ambiguous. Trimming pared 5 bases from V and 5 bases from J, leaving 6 bases between. CDR1 WSHSY and CDR2 SAAADI come from the germline V gene. This CDR3 has 11 residues.

The chain combines TRBV7-8 with TRBJ1-1; 7 nucleotides align to TRBD1. The CDR3 runs to 15 residues. Germline CDR1 and CDR2: SGHVS and FQNEAQ. With 5 bases clipped from V and 5 bases from J, the junction kept 11 bases outside the gene matches. The CDR3, as DNA: TGTGCCAGCAGCCCACGGACAGGTGAGGGGACTGAAGCTTTCTTT. This translates into CASSPRTGEGTEAFF.